The clone carrying this T cell receptor beta chain showed up just once. It was during active infection that Seattle patients were enrolled and then longitudinally followed. Original analysis: Scientists estimated how many nucleated cells there were by amplifying reference gene primers. Sequenced by immunoSEQ multiplex PCR; TCRdb stores in-frame clones only, minus some. That table is the source of V, J and clone size, and D and trimming were worked out from the DNA. The sample yields roughly 200,000 clones, roughly four fifths seen once. This sample stems from a study of blood T cell repertoires in COVID-19. Study as a whole: Some COVID-19 samples were acute and others convalescent; all came from the United States, Italy and Spain. From T cells, B-cell-depleted T cells, or PBMCs came the material, which was cDNA or gDNA.

V lost 4 bases and J lost 0, with 19 bases in between. The germline CDR1 and CDR2 sequences are LGHDT and YNNKEL (reference sequence). The CDR3 totals 18 residues. The TCR was taken from a woman aged 40 to 55 with COVID-19, enrolled during active disease. Input material: peripheral blood. The chain joins TRBV3-1 (or the pseudogene TRBV3-2) to TRBJ2-1; maybe TRBD2 (7 bases). The CDR3 DNA sequence: TGTGCCAGCAGCCCCGCCCGGGGGCGGGGGAGCTCCTACAATGAGCAGTTCTTC. Its translation is CASSPARGRGSSYNEQFF.